These T cell receptor beta chains were read from a single sample in a study of shared clonotypes between healthy human individuals. The assay was immunoSEQ multiplex PCR, and TCRdb's table has in-frame clones only and misses some. The sample carries a few million clones, approximately 92% recorded once. Sequencing was carried out using naive CD4+ T cells sorted from blood. These receptors were obtained from a man aged 18 to 30 in good health. Each CDR3 is given without its conserved first and last residue.

12 TRBV5-1 ASSLERGGETQY
13 TRBV11-2 ASSITDSGANVLT
13 TRBV28 ASSLTSGVADTQY
15 TRBV6-1 ASSAYATSFGSDTQY
13 TRBV7-9 ASSPGGGRTDTQY
13 TRBV29-1 SVERLSGGGDTQY
12 TRBV7-9 ASSFPGQGSEQY
12 TRBV6-1 ASSAPTGGNEQY
10 TRBV7-2 ASSSRASPLH
11 TRBV7-9 ASSLGQQETQY
16 TRBV4-3 ASSQDTGRNPPPDTQY
14 TRBV5-1 ASSLGRGPGANVLT
13 TRBV5-4 ASSTGTGGQETQY
10 TRBV7-3 ASSFVSGELF
14 TRBV10-3 AISETGGAMNTEAF
13 TRBV7-2 ASRFTSGEFYEQY
11 TRBV30 AWSPGLQETQY
11 TRBV6-5 ASRGQLGETQY
9 TRBV19 ASSIWYEQF
14 TRBV15 ATSSNRGQGIHTQY
10 TRBV19 ASSLDTYGYT
12 TRBV9 ASSVGGWSAEAF
12 TRBV6-5 ASSLTGIDSPLH
12 TRBV5-6 ASSPVQGNYGYT
13 TRBV10-1 ASRNWDREDAEAF
12 TRBV11-2 ASSFGPTAETQY
15 TRBV6-1 ASSEAASGGSYYEQY
11 TRBV7-7 ASSFSRQETQY
14 TRBV6-5 ASSSLKGTQGDEQY
14 TRBV27 ASSPLDRRALNIQY
14 TRBV21-1 ASSPRPPYSNQPQH
11 TRBV6-5 ASSLPGQETQY
13 TRBV4-1 ASSQVTDPLETQY
13 TRBV2 ASVAGGGTKNEQF
12 TRBV6-6 ASSHGQGTYEQY
13 TRBV28 ASTPSGGPTGELF
14 TRBV7-2 ASSPTKRGLSYEQY
13 TRBV28 ASSFPQSTNEKLF
12 TRBV29-1 SVGGRIRPDTQY
12 TRBV5-1 ASRYTVNGPEAF
14 TRBV6-5 ASSSHRGSGGNTIY
12 TRBV5-1 ASSAGQAPYEQY
8 TRBV20-1 SAGGGTQY
13 TRBV6-1 ASSEYHDSYNEQF
11 TRBV5-1 ASSPDSSYEQY
13 TRBV5-1 ASSSGTGPNTEAF
9 TRBV10-3 AIRTGPEQY
20 TRBV2 ASSANLDSGRAQLIAYNEQF
11 TRBV18 ASSPLEYDTQY
10 TRBV10-1 ASSAGGETQY
13 TRBV4-3 ASSQGSSSYNEQF
12 TRBV28 ASRLQGLSYEQY
11 TRBV15 ATSREQYYEQY
11 TRBV5-4 ASSPPTGNGYT
14 TRBV15 ATSRVGAGREDTQY